Below are 18 T cell receptor beta chains sequenced from a single sample in a study of technical replicates of blood from a handful of donors. The data were produced by immunoSEQ multiplex PCR, yet TCRdb's version contains in-frame clones alone and is incomplete. This sample yields about 80,000 clones, of which 85% to 95% are seen a single time; roughly 0.36% belongs to the top ten. The specimen was T cells isolated from PBMCs. Receptors originate from a human donor in good health.

This clone was detected once. The rearrangement links TRBV15 to TRBJ2-1; D unclear. CDR3 length equals 14 residues. Trimming removed 2 bases at V and 9 bases at J, with 14 bases between. From germline, CDR1 is LNHNV and CDR2 YYDKDF (reference sequence). The CDR3 DNA reads TGTGCCACCAGCAGATATTCCTATACGCCTGAGCAGTTCTTC. It specifies CATSRYSYTPEQFF.

The V call is TRBV9, the J call TRBJ1-4; possibly TRBD1 for D (5 bases). The germline V and J ends were trimmed by 0 bases and 12 bases, with 15 bases remaining between them. Per germline, CDR1 SGDLS and CDR2 YYNGEE. This CDR3 contains 14 residues. The CDR3 loop is CASSVGGTAGELFF. In DNA, the CDR3 is TGTGCCAGCAGCGTAGGCGGGACGGCCGGGGAACTGTTTTTT.

The chain has TRBV7-9 and TRBJ2-3, with 9 bases matching TRBD2. The V gene's germline CDR1 is SEHNR and CDR2 FQNEAQ (reference sequence). V dropped 1 base and J dropped 3; count of bases not matched to a gene: 5. This CDR3 is built from 16 residues. This CDR3 is CASSLVLAGATDTQYF. CDR3 nucleotides: TGTGCCAGCAGCTTAGTATTAGCGGGAGCGACAGATACGCAGTATTTT.

The chain recombines TRBV7-2 with TRBJ2-3, with no clear D. V lost 2 bases to trimming and J lost 0 bases, with 9 bases between them. Per the germline V gene, CDR1 is SGHTA and CDR2 is FQGNSA. This CDR3 contains 15 residues. CDR3 protein: CASSLSLTSTDTQYF. CDR3 nucleotides: TGTGCCAGCAGCTTAAGCCTGACTAGCACAGATACGCAGTATTTT.

V gene TRBV14 combines with J gene TRBJ1-4; TRBD1 is a possible D gene (5 bases). V gave up 2 bases and J gave up 2 bases, with 9 bases separating them. The CDR3 is made up of 15 amino acids. Per germline, CDR1 SGHDN and CDR2 FVKESK. The CDR3 DNA sequence: TGTGCCAGCAGCCAATGGGGGAGGACTAATGAAAAACTGTTTTTT. It specifies CASSQWGRTNEKLFF.

This clone was observed once. The V gene is TRBV7-3, the J gene TRBJ1-1; D is unresolved. Per the germline V gene, CDR1 is SGHTA and CDR2 is FQGTGA. The CDR3 is 16 amino acids. Trimming cost V 2 bases and J 0 bases, with 13 bases left between them. The chain's CDR3 is CASSLVAGFLNTEAFF. In DNA form, the CDR3 reads TGTGCCAGCAGCTTAGTGGCAGGCTTTTTGAACACTGAAGCTTTCTTT.

The V call is TRBV28, the J call TRBJ1-2; the D is unclear. Trimming removed 5 bases at V and 7 bases at J, with 23 bases between. CDR3 length equals 16 residues. The germline CDR1 and CDR2 sequences are MDHEN and SYDVKM. The CDR3 loop reads CASSPLLSTIRLGYTF. The CDR3 bases are TGTGCCAGCAGTCCCCTTCTATCTACGATACGTCTTGGCTACACCTTC.

The chain is built from TRBV9 and TRBJ2-7; D ambiguous. The CDR3 is 13 residues long. The V gene lost 3 bases and the J gene lost 2 bases, with 9 bases spanning the gap. In germline, CDR1 is SGDLS, CDR2 YYNGEE. CDR3: CASSETATYEQYF. The DNA for the CDR3 is TGTGCCAGCAGCGAAACCGCGACCTACGAGCAGTACTTC.

The genes are TRBV10-2 and TRBJ1-5; possibly TRBD1 for D (5 bases). V lost 7 bases, J lost 4 bases, and 8 bases lay in between. The CDR3 covers 12 residues. CDR1 is WSHSY and CDR2 is SAAADI in the germline V gene. The CDR3 coding sequence is TGCGCCAGCACCCCAGGGAATCAGCCCCAGCATTTT. Translation gives CASTPGNQPQHF.

The chain recombines TRBV28 with TRBJ1-2, with 7 bases lining up with TRBD1. The CDR3 is 13 residues long. J lost 2 bases, V lost 6 bases, and 3 bases had no gene match. Germline V gives CDR1 MDHEN, CDR2 SYDVKM. The CDR3 loop reads CASRIQGNYGYTF. DNA of the CDR3: TGTGCCAGCAGGATACAGGGGAACTATGGCTACACCTTC.

The rearrangement joins TRBV30 to TRBJ1-5; the D gene is possibly TRBD1 (6 bases). The V and J ends lost 3 bases and 5 bases respectively, with 17 bases between them. Germline values: CDR1 GTSNPN, CDR2 SVGIG (reference sequence). The CDR3 has 15 residues. CDR3 amino acids: CAWSPRSQGYQPQHF. The CDR3 bases are TGTGCCTGGAGCCCCCGCAGCCAGGGGTATCAGCCCCAGCATTTT.

The CDR3 region is CASSAGRTGLNEKLFF. DNA of the CDR3: TGTGCCAGCAGCGCGGGAAGGACAGGGTTAAATGAAAAACTGTTTTTT. The J gene is TRBJ1-4, the V gene TRBV5-4, with 8 nucleotides matching TRBD1. Losses at the gene ends were 4 bases for V and 5 bases for J; bases not matched to a gene: 10. Per germline, CDR1 SGHNT and CDR2 YYREEE (reference sequence). The CDR3 loop spans 16 amino acids.

V usage is TRBV6-1 and J usage is TRBJ2-1, with D possibly matching TRBD2 (6 bases). V was clipped by 7 bases and J by 7 bases, with 17 bases between them. CDR1 is MNHNS and CDR2 is SASEGT in the germline V gene. CDR3 length: 14 amino acids. The CDR3 DNA follows: TGTGCCAGCAACTTATATGCGGGGCTAAATGAGCAGTTCTTC. This gives the protein CASNLYAGLNEQFF.

This rearrangement joins TRBV5-6 to TRBJ2-7; TRBD1 is a possible D gene (6 bases). CDR3 length: 16 amino acids. Germline lookup yields CDR1 SGHDT and CDR2 YYEEEE. The V end was cut by 2 bases, the J end by 0 bases, with 15 bases between. Written as DNA, the CDR3 is TGTGCCAGCAGCTTATTGGGGGCCCTGAGCTCCTACGAGCAGTACTTC. This encodes CASSLLGALSSYEQYF.

The rearrangement links TRBV7-9 to TRBJ2-2, with 7 bases aligning to TRBD2. The V gene end was trimmed by 2 bases and the J gene end by 2 bases; junction bases not matched to a gene: 2. Germline V gene lookup returns CDR1 SEHNR and CDR2 FQNEAQ (reference sequence). This CDR3 contains 15 residues. CDR3 coding DNA: TGTGCCAGCAGCTTAAAGCGGGAAAACACCGGGGAGCTGTTTTTT. Protein product: CASSLKRENTGELFF.

The rearrangement uses TRBV11-3 and TRBJ2-7, with D tentatively TRBD2 (6 bases). Trimming left V 5 bases short and J 0 bases short, with 11 bases between. The CDR3 contains 14 residues. The germline CDR1 and CDR2 sequences are SGHNT and YENEEA. CDR3 in amino acids: CASSPNGSSYEQYF. In DNA, the CDR3 is TGTGCCAGCAGCCCCAACGGGAGCTCCTACGAGCAGTACTTC.

The chain employs TRBV13 and TRBJ2-5, with D hard to call. Germline assignment: CDR1 PRHDT and CDR2 FYEKMQ (reference sequence). V lost 3 bases and J 2 bases, leaving 7 bases between the germline ends. The CDR3 extends over 13 amino acids. The CDR3 loop reads CASSLFPQETQYF. In nucleotides, the CDR3 is TGTGCCAGCAGCTTGTTCCCTCAAGAGACCCAGTACTTC.

The rearrangement links TRBV27 to TRBJ2-2, with 10 bases lining up with TRBD2. Per germline, CDR1 MNHEY and CDR2 SMNVEV (reference sequence). V was pared by 5 bases and J by 4 bases, with 19 bases of the junction left unmatched. This CDR3 is 20 amino acids long. The CDR3 sequence: CASSLRGVGYSGRPTGELFF. CDR3 in DNA: TGTGCCAGCAGTCTCCGGGGGGTAGGGTATAGCGGGAGGCCCACCGGGGAGCTGTTTTTT.